These T cell receptor beta chains were read from a single sample in a study of blood T cell repertoires in COVID-19. Here immunoSEQ multiplex PCR was the method, and the copy in TCRdb shows in-frame clones only, minus some. The data show about 210,000 clones, about 83% seen once. Sequences were obtained from peripheral blood. These receptor sequences come from a woman aged 50 to 60 with acute or convalescent COVID-19. CDR3s include the opening cysteine and the closing phenylalanine or tryptophan. The D gene is left open where the match is weak. Rows give clone size only sometimes, using once, few, many, or a class for an expanded clone.

>TRBV30|-|-|TRBJ1-2
TGTGCCTGGAGTACCAGGGGCGGCTACACCTTC
CAWSTRGGYTF
>TRBV20-1|TRBD2|-|TRBJ2-3
TGCAGTGCTTCGACTAGCGGGATTCGTTATTTT
CSASTSGIRYF
>TRBV4-2|-|-|TRBJ2-7
TGTGCCAGCAGCCAAGAAGTCGGATTATCGGGCTACGAGCAGTACTTC
CASSQEVGLSGYEQYF
>TRBV18|TRBD1|-|TRBJ1-3
TGTGCCAGCTCACCGTCAGGGGGACGCTCTGGAAACACCATATATTTT
CASSPSGGRSGNTIYF
>TRBV5-1|TRBD1|-|TRBJ2-5
TGCACATCAGCTCGGACAGGGTTGGAGACCCAGTACTTC
CTSARTGLETQYF
>TRBV28|TRBD1|-|TRBJ1-1
TGTGCCAGCACCCCGGACAGGGGGCTTCCTGGAGCTTTCTTT
CASTPDRGLPGAFF
>TRBV7-3|-|-|TRBJ1-1
TGTGCCAGCAGACAACAGGTCGGCACTGAAGCTTTCTTT
CASRQQVGTEAFF
>TRBV12-3/TRBV12-4|-|-|TRBJ2-3
TGTGCCAGCAGGGACAGCACGGGGGATACGCAGTATTTT
CASRDSTGDTQYF
>TRBV9|-|few|TRBJ1-2
TGTGCCAGCAGCGTAGTGGACACCGAGTATGGCTACACCTTC
CASSVVDTEYGYTF
>TRBV4-1|TRBD2|few|TRBJ2-1
TGCGCCAGCAGCCCCGGACTAGCGGACAATGAGCAGTTCTTC
CASSPGLADNEQFF
>TRBV7-2|-|once|TRBJ2-7
TGTGCCAGCAGCTTTACAGGGAAAGCCTACGAGCAGTACTTC
CASSFTGKAYEQYF
>TRBV7-3|-|few|TRBJ1-1
TGTGCCAGCAGCCTCACGGCAGGGTTGAACACTGAAGCTTTCTTT
CASSLTAGLNTEAFF
>TRBV5-1|TRBD1|-|TRBJ1-2
TGCGCCAGCAGCCAACTAGCGCAACCACAGGGGGACCATGGCTACACCTTC
CASSQLAQPQGDHGYTF
>TRBV27|TRBD2|-|TRBJ2-1
TGTGCCAGCAGTTCGCTAGCGGGAGCCTACAATGAGCAGTTCTTC
CASSSLAGAYNEQFF
>TRBV4-2|TRBD2|-|TRBJ2-7
TGTGCCAGCAGCCAAGAGGCGACTAGCGGCTACGAGCAGTACTTC
CASSQEATSGYEQYF
>TRBV2|TRBD2|-|TRBJ2-2
TGTGCCAGCAGTGAAGAGGGTAGCGGGAGGACGAACACCGGGGAGCTGTTTTTT
CASSEEGSGRTNTGELFF
>TRBV15|-|once|TRBJ1-2
TGTGCCACCAGCAGAGATCTAGAGGTGAACTATGGCTACACCTTC
CATSRDLEVNYGYTF
>TRBV10-3|TRBD1|-|TRBJ1-2
TGTGCCATCACCCCCGGGACAGGGGATGGCTACACCTTC
CAITPGTGDGYTF
>TRBV11-2|-|-|TRBJ2-3
TGTGCCAGCAGCTTAGGATTGGGACTTCACCGCACAGATACGCAGTATTTT
CASSLGLGLHRTDTQYF
>TRBV5-1|-|-|TRBJ1-2
TGCGCCAGCAGCTTGGGCGGCGGAGACTATGGCTACACCTTC
CASSLGGGDYGYTF
>TRBV19|-|-|TRBJ2-5
TGTGCCAGTAGTCCCCCGGATAAGGGATTGGGGGGGACCCAGTACTTC
CASSPPDKGLGGTQYF
>TRBV27|TRBD2|once|TRBJ2-7
TGTGCCAGCAGCCCGAGCGGGAGAGGCTACGAGCAGTACTTC
CASSPSGRGYEQYF
>TRBV6-5|-|-|TRBJ1-2
TGTGCCAGCAGTTACTCACGGGGGTTGGGGTATGGCTACACCTTC
CASSYSRGLGYGYTF
>TRBV24-1|-|once|TRBJ2-2
TGTACCACCAGTGATTCGGGGACAAGCTCAGCCAACACCGGGGAGCTGTTTTTT
CTTSDSGTSSANTGELFF
>TRBV5-1|TRBD2|-|TRBJ2-1
TGCGCCAGCAGCACTACTAGCGGGAGGGGGAATGAGCAGTTCTTC
CASSTTSGRGNEQFF
>TRBV24-1|-|-|TRBJ2-1
TGTGCCACCAGTGATTTGCAGGGGTTCGGGAATGAGCAGTTCTTC
CATSDLQGFGNEQFF
>TRBV9|-|-|TRBJ2-6
TGTGCCAGCAGCGTAGGTGAAGGGGGGGTAACCGGGGCCAACGTCCTGACTTTC
CASSVGEGGVTGANVLTF
>TRBV14|-|-|TRBJ1-1
TGTGCCAGCAGCCACAGGGAACCTGAAGCTTTCTTT
CASSHREPEAFF
>TRBV20-1|TRBD2|-|TRBJ2-7
TGCAGTGCTAGTCCCGGGACTAGCGAGAGCGAGCAGTACTTC
CSASPGTSESEQYF
>TRBV7-2|TRBD1|few|TRBJ2-3
TGTGCCAGCAGCTTGGGACAGGGGGCAGATACGCAGTATTTT
CASSLGQGADTQYF
>TRBV28|TRBD1|-|TRBJ1-1
TGTGCCAGCAGTTGGGGGGGACAGGGGAAGACGAGGAACACTGAAGCTTTCTTT
CASSWGGQGKTRNTEAFF
>TRBV5-6|-|-|TRBJ2-1
TGTGCCAGCAGCCCCGAGGCGTCGGGAACAAATGAGCAGTTCTTC
CASSPEASGTNEQFF
>TRBV19|TRBD2|-|TRBJ2-1
TGTGCCAGTAGTGCGACCGGAGGGACTAGACGGAATGAGCAGTTCTTC
CASSATGGTRRNEQFF
>TRBV21-1|-|-|TRBJ2-3
TGTGCCAGCAGCACCAAAGGCCGTCTGGGACTAGCGGCCACAGATACGCAGTATTTT
CASSTKGRLGLAATDTQYF
>TRBV16|-|-|TRBJ1-2
TGTGCCAGCAGCCAATCTCCCCAGCCCGGGGACTATGGCTACACCTTC
CASSQSPQPGDYGYTF
>TRBV11-2|TRBD2|-|TRBJ2-1
TGTGCCAGCAGCTTAGACGCGGGAGGGCCGCTTGAGCAGTTCTTC
CASSLDAGGPLEQFF
>TRBV5-1|TRBD2|-|TRBJ2-3
TGCGCCAGCAGCTTGGAGTCTAGCGGGAGTGGCGATACGCAGTATTTT
CASSLESSGSGDTQYF
>TRBV24-1|TRBD2|-|TRBJ2-3
TGTGCCACCAGTGAGTCTAGCGGGAGGGTGGTAAATACGCAGTATTTT
CATSESSGRVVNTQYF
>TRBV15|-|once|TRBJ2-1
TGTGCCACCAGCAGTTACCAGGCGTACAATGAGCAGTTCTTC
CATSSYQAYNEQFF
>TRBV4-2|TRBD2|-|TRBJ2-1
TGTGCCAGCAGCCAAGGACTAGCGGGAGCTTGGCATGAGCAGTTCTTC
CASSQGLAGAWHEQFF
>TRBV30|TRBD2|-|TRBJ2-2
TGTGCCTGGAGTGTACGCGGGAGGGCCGACACCGGGGAGCTGTTTTTT
CAWSVRGRADTGELFF
>TRBV19|-|-|TRBJ2-1
TGTGCCAGTAGTCCTTATCCACCGGGACTCGATGAGCAGTTCTTC
CASSPYPPGLDEQFF
>TRBV6-1|-|-|TRBJ2-5
TGTGCCAGCAGTGAAGGGAGGAGCAGACCTACTCAAGAGACCCAGTACTTC
CASSEGRSRPTQETQYF
>TRBV5-6|-|-|TRBJ2-7
TGTGCCAGCAGTAGGGTAGGGGGTCTCTCCTACGAGCAGTACTTC
CASSRVGGLSYEQYF
>TRBV5-1|TRBD2|once|TRBJ2-7
TGCGCCAGCAGCTTGGGAATAGCGGGAGGGTTGGACGAGCAGTACTTC
CASSLGIAGGLDEQYF
>TRBV7-3|-|-|TRBJ2-1
TGTGCCAGCGCAGGCGGGACAGCTTCCTACAATGAGCAGTTCTTC
CASAGGTASYNEQFF
>TRBV5-6|-|-|TRBJ1-2
TGTGCCAGCAGCTTGGGTAGTTCGCGGATTAACTATGGCTACACCTTC
CASSLGSSRINYGYTF
>TRBV10-3|-|-|TRBJ2-1
TGTGCCATCAGTGCCCAACCCCCCGGGGAGAGGAATGAGCAGTTCTTC
CAISAQPPGERNEQFF